Each of the 12 T cell receptor beta chains below was sequenced from the same sample in a study of identical twins. TCRdb ran MiXCR on the 5' RACE reads and lists one entry per CDR3 protein. The repertoire holds 450,000 to 650,000 distinct CDR3 sequences, roughly 9.9% seen once, with 2.5% to 3.5% in the top ten. The same data also contributed to another study, on yellow fever vaccine responses in identical twins.

The sample consisted of PBMCs. The receptors originated from a woman in her late teens or twenties in good health.

This clonotype occurred many times. The chain uses TRBV25-1 and TRBJ2-1; 11 bases are a match to TRBD2. Germline CDR1 reads MGHDK; CDR2 reads SYGVNS. The CDR3 is 14 amino acids. Trimming took 7 bases from V and 9 from J; bases not matched to a gene: 8. CDR3 loop: CASTGTSGGGEQFF. In nucleotides, the CDR3 is TGTGCCAGCACCGGGACTAGCGGAGGGGGTGAGCAGTTCTTC.

The chain couples TRBV12-3 or TRBV12-4 to TRBJ2-5; 11 nucleotides match TRBD1. There are 15 residues in the CDR3. V shed 6 bases and J 4 bases; nucleotides not matched to a gene: 7. CDR3 sequence (DNA): TGTGCCAGCAGCCGGACAGGGGGCCACAGAGAGACCCAGTACTTC. This codes for CASSRTGGHRETQYF.

In its sample, this clonotype was seen a few times. The rearrangement links TRBV10-3 to TRBJ2-7, with TRBD1 identical over 7 bases. This CDR3 comprises 15 residues. Trimming at V came to 6 bases and at J to 3 bases, leaving 11 bases not matched to a gene. The germline V gene has CDR1 ENHRY and CDR2 SYGVKD. DNA of the CDR3: TGTGCCATCAGCGGCACAGGGGAATTACTCTACGAGCAGTACTTC. Translated: CAISGTGELLYEQYF.

This clonotype was seen a handful of times. The CDR3 DNA sequence: TGCAGTGCCGAACAACAGGCTGGCTATGGCTACACCTTC. Translated: CSAEQQAGYGYTF. The V gene is TRBV20-1, the J gene TRBJ1-2, with D tentatively TRBD1 (5 bases). The length of the CDR3 is 13 residues. Trimming shortened V by 6 bases and J by 4 bases, and 15 bases separated the two germline ends. Germline V CDR1 and CDR2: DFQATT, SNEGSKA (reference sequence).

The chain links TRBV28 to TRBJ2-3; D call uncertain. CDR3 length: 12 amino acids. V lost 3 bases and J 4 bases, leaving 5 bases between the germline ends. Germline values: CDR1 MDHEN, CDR2 SYDVKM. In DNA form, the CDR3 reads TGTGCCAGCAGTTTTCGTCCAGATACGCAGTATTTT. Protein sequence: CASSFRPDTQYF.

This clonotype was found many times. The chain recombines TRBV29-1 with TRBJ2-1; 13 bases are shared with TRBD2. CDR1 is SQVTM and CDR2 is ANQGSEA in the germline V gene. V shed 3 bases and J 10 bases; nucleotides not matched to a gene: 9. The CDR3 sequence is 15 residues long. The DNA of the CDR3 is TGCAGCGTTGAGGGAGGACTAGCGGGAGAAGGCGAGCAGTTCTTC. Encoded protein: CSVEGGLAGEGEQFF.

This clonotype has a single count. The chain combines TRBV6-1 with TRBJ2-7, with D unclear. The length of the CDR3 is 14 residues. Germline lookup yields CDR1 MNHNS and CDR2 SASEGT. Trimming stripped 7 bases from V and 3 bases from J, with 16 bases between. CDR3 loop: CASTGSLTHYEQYF. The CDR3 DNA is TGTGCCAGCACGGGTTCCCTCACCCACTACGAGCAGTACTTC.

V is TRBV4-1 and J is TRBJ1-4; D is uncertain. Looked up from germline, CDR1 is MGHRA and CDR2 is YSYEKL. V was shortened by 2 bases and J by 1 base, with 8 bases between the two germline ends. CDR3 length equals 15 residues. The CDR3 loop is CASSQRDITNEKLFF. DNA for the CDR3: TGCGCCAGCAGCCAACGCGACATAACTAATGAAAAACTGTTTTTT.

The chain joins TRBV30 to TRBJ1-1, with D hard to call. Germline V gives CDR1 GTSNPN, CDR2 SVGIG (reference sequence). Between the trimmed V and J ends, which lost 2 bases and 1 base, there was a span of 14 bases. There are 15 residues in the CDR3. The CDR3 nucleotides are TGTGCCTGGAGTCGGCCATCGGTCCAGAACACTGAAGCTTTCTTT. It translates to CAWSRPSVQNTEAFF.

The gene calls are TRBV20-1 and TRBJ2-7, with D possibly being TRBD2 (6 bases). The CDR3 loop spans 14 amino acids. Germline lookup yields CDR1 DFQATT and CDR2 SNEGSKA (reference sequence). V lost 2 bases and J lost 2, with 13 bases in between. DNA of the CDR3: TGCAGTGCTAGATCAGGAGGGCCCCCCTACGAGCAGTACTTC. It translates to CSARSGGPPYEQYF.

A few counts support this clonotype. The V gene is TRBV20-1, the J gene TRBJ2-1; D may be TRBD2 (5 bases). Trimming took 7 bases from V and 8 from J, leaving 15 bases between them. The CDR3 extends over 12 amino acids. CDR1 and CDR2 (germline): DFQATT, SNEGSKA (reference sequence). This CDR3 reads CSGNIEGHEQFF. Here the CDR3 DNA reads TGCAGTGGGAACATAGAGGGCCATGAGCAGTTCTTC.

This clonotype has at least ten counts. At one of its ends the junction is not consistent with the germline gene, which may arise from a read error. The V gene is TRBV5-5, the J gene TRBJ2-3; 10 nucleotides align to TRBD2. From germline, CDR1 is SGHKS and CDR2 YYEKEE (reference sequence). The CDR3 loop spans 13 amino acids. CDR3 region: CSSRLAGSDTQYF. CDR3 in DNA: TGCTCTTCGAGACTAGCGGGTTCAGATACGCAGTATTTT.